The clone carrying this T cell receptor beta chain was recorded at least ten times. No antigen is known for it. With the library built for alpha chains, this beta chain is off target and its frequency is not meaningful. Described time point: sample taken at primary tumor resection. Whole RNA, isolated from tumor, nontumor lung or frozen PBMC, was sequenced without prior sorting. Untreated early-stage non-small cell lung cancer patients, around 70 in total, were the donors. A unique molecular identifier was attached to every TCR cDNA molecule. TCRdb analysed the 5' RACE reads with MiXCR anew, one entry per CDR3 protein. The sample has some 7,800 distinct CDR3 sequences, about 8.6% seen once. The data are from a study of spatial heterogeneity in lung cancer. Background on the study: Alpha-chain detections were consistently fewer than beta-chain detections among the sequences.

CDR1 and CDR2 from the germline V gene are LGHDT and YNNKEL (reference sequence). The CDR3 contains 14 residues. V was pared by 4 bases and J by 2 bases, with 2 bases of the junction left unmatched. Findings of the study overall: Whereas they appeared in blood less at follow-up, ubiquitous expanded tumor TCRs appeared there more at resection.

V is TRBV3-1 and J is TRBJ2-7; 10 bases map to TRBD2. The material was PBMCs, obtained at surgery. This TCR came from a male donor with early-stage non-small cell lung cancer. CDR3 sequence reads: CASSLLAGAYEQYF. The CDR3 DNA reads TGTGCCAGCAGCCTCCTAGCGGGAGCCTACGAGCAGTACTTC.